This is a list of T cell receptor beta chains from one sample in a study of T cell responses to AZD1222 COVID-19 vaccine. Clones were sequenced by immunoSEQ multiplex PCR, and TCRdb holds only the in-frame ones, with some missing. The sample includes roughly 180,000 clones, approximately 94% of them seen just once. The specimen comprised peripheral blood, sampled on day 0 of AZD1222 vaccination. All receptors derive from an adult in good health. Both conserved end residues are part of each CDR3. Each record gives: D gene, J gene, V gene, CDR3 protein, CDR3 DNA. The D gene is left open where the match is weak.

D gene: TRBD2
J gene: TRBJ2-7
V gene: TRBV28
CDR3 protein: CASSLWGRDEQYF
CDR3 DNA: TGTGCCAGCAGTTTATGGGGGAGGGACGAGCAGTACTTC

D gene: .
J gene: TRBJ1-5
V gene: TRBV5-1
CDR3 protein: CASSLERNQPQHF
CDR3 DNA: TGCGCCAGCAGCCTGGAACGTAATCAGCCCCAGCATTTT

D gene: .
J gene: TRBJ1-4
V gene: TRBV6-6
CDR3 protein: CTSKEGATNEKLFF
CDR3 DNA: TGTACCAGCAAGGAGGGTGCAACTAATGAAAAACTGTTTTTT

D gene: .
J gene: TRBJ2-1
V gene: TRBV5-1
CDR3 protein: CASSLAGGRRGGNEQFF
CDR3 DNA: TGCGCCAGCAGCTTGGCCGGAGGAAGAAGGGGTGGGAATGAGCAGTTCTTC

D gene: .
J gene: TRBJ1-2
V gene: TRBV25-1
CDR3 protein: CASSESRGYTF
CDR3 DNA: TGTGCCAGCAGTGAATCCCGAGGCTACACCTTC

D gene: .
J gene: TRBJ2-7
V gene: TRBV7-2
CDR3 protein: CASSLGPGNGEQYF
CDR3 DNA: TGTGCCAGCAGCTTGGGTCCAGGGAACGGCGAGCAGTACTTC

D gene: .
J gene: TRBJ1-4
V gene: TRBV29-1
CDR3 protein: CSVEVDSDNEKLFF
CDR3 DNA: TGCAGCGTTGAGGTCGACAGTGACAATGAAAAACTGTTTTTT

D gene: .
J gene: TRBJ1-5
V gene: TRBV7-2
CDR3 protein: CASSSDRVPQPQHF
CDR3 DNA: TGTGCCAGCAGCTCAGACCGAGTGCCGCAGCCCCAGCATTTT

D gene: TRBD1
J gene: TRBJ1-2
V gene: TRBV6-5
CDR3 protein: CASSFGTGYGYTF
CDR3 DNA: TGTGCCAGCAGTTTTGGGACAGGCTATGGCTACACCTTC

D gene: .
J gene: TRBJ2-4
V gene: TRBV3-1/TRBV3-2
CDR3 protein: CASSQVSGLAKNIQYF
CDR3 DNA: TGTGCCAGCAGCCAAGTATCTGGGCTAGCCAAAAACATTCAGTACTTC

D gene: .
J gene: TRBJ1-1
V gene: TRBV7-9
CDR3 protein: CASSLEMGLEALRLF
CDR3 DNA: TGTGCCAGCAGCTTAGAGATGGGTTTAGAGGCCCTCCGTCTCTTT

D gene: TRBD1
J gene: TRBJ1-1
V gene: TRBV7-9
CDR3 protein: CASSLGGQGGTEAFF
CDR3 DNA: TGTGCCAGCAGCTTAGGGGGACAGGGCGGCACTGAAGCTTTCTTT

D gene: TRBD2
J gene: TRBJ2-3
V gene: TRBV3-1/TRBV3-2
CDR3 protein: CASSRVAGGPGGDTQYF
CDR3 DNA: TGTGCCAGCAGCCGGGTGGCGGGAGGCCCCGGCGGGGATACGCAGTATTTT

D gene: TRBD1
J gene: TRBJ2-3
V gene: TRBV19
CDR3 protein: CASSRTGGRTDTQYF
CDR3 DNA: TGTGCCAGTAGCCGCACAGGGGGTAGAACAGATACGCAGTATTTT

D gene: TRBD2
J gene: TRBJ2-3
V gene: TRBV3-1/TRBV3-2
CDR3 protein: CASSQVSGSRFLDTQYF
CDR3 DNA: TGTGCCAGCAGCCAAGTCAGCGGGAGTAGATTTTTAGATACGCAGTATTTT

D gene: .
J gene: TRBJ2-1
V gene: TRBV19
CDR3 protein: CASSILGAGRRGARSNEQFF
CDR3 DNA: TGTGCCAGTAGTATCCTAGGGGCAGGAAGAAGAGGAGCGAGATCCAATGAGCAGTTCTTC

D gene: .
J gene: TRBJ2-7
V gene: TRBV28
CDR3 protein: CASSFGTYEQYF
CDR3 DNA: TGTGCCAGCAGTTTTGGGACCTACGAGCAGTACTTC

D gene: TRBD1
J gene: TRBJ1-2
V gene: TRBV4-1
CDR3 protein: CASSQGQGPYGYTF
CDR3 DNA: TGCGCCAGCAGCCAAGGACAGGGCCCTTACGGCTACACCTTC